The clone carrying this T cell receptor (beta chain) came up once. What it binds is unknown. The data originate from a study of early T cells in non-severe SARS-CoV-2 infection. On the study more broadly: Sequencing used unsorted whole-blood bulk RNA, so chains lack pairing.

General study findings and limits: Private and CD4 specificities were missed by VDJdb matching, skewed to anti-spike CD8.

The germline CDR1 and CDR2 sequences are SGHRS and YFSETQ. The CDR3 totals 14 residues. V lost 3 bases and J lost 1, with 9 bases in between. Attachment of unique molecular identifiers was made to individual cDNA molecules. TCRdb passed the 5' RACE reads through MiXCR, listing each CDR3 protein once. This sample has nearly 60,000 distinct CDR3 sequences, with 12% found just once. V gene TRBV5-1 combines with J gene TRBJ2-3; no definite D call. Sequenced sample: whole blood. This sequence was found in an adult who was a healthcare worker with PCR-confirmed SARS-CoV-2 infection or an uninfected control (not recorded which). CDR3 region: CASSSGIGTDTQYF. Here the CDR3 DNA reads TGCGCCAGCAGCTCTGGTATCGGCACAGATACGCAGTATTTT. Full variable domain (missing parts from reference TRBV5-1 and TRBJ2-3): KAGVTQTPRYLIKTRGQQVTLSCSPISGHRSVSWYQQTPGQGLQFLFEYFSETQRNKGNFPGRFSGRQFSNSRSEMNVSTLELGDSALYLCASSSGIGTDTQYFGPGTRLTVL.